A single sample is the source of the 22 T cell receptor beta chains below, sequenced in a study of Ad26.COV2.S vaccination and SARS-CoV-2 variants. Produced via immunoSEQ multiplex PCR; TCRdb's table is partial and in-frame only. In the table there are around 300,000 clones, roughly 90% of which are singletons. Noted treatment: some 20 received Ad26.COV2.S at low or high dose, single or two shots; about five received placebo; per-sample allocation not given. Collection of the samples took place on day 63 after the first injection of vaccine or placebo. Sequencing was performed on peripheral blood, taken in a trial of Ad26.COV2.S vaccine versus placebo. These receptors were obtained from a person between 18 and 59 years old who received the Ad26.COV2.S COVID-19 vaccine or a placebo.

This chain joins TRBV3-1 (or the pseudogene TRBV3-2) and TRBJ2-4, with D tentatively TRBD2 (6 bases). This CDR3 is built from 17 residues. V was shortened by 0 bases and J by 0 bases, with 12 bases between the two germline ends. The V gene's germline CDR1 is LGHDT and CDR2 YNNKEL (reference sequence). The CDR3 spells CASSQDRGEEAKNIQYF. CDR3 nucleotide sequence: TGTGCCAGCAGCCAAGATAGAGGGGAGGAAGCCAAAAACATTCAGTACTTC.

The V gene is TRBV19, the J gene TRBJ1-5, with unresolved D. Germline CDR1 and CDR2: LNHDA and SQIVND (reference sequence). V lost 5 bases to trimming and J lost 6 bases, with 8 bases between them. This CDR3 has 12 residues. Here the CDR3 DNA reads TGTGCCAGTAGTTGGGTTGGTCAGCCCCAGCATTTT. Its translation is CASSWVGQPQHF.

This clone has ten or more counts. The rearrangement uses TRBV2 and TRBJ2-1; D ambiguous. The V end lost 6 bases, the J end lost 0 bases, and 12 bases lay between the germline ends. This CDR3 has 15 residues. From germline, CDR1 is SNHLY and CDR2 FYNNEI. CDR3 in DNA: TGTGCCAGCAGCAAGGGCGGAGTCTCCTACAATGAGCAGTTCTTC. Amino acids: CASSKGGVSYNEQFF. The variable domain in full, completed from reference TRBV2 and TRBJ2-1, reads EPEVTQTPSHQVTQMGQEVILRCVPISNHLYFYWYRQILGQKVEFLVSFYNNEISEKSEIFDDQFSVERPDGSNFTLKIRSTKLEDSAMYFCASSKGGVSYNEQFFGPGTRLTVL.

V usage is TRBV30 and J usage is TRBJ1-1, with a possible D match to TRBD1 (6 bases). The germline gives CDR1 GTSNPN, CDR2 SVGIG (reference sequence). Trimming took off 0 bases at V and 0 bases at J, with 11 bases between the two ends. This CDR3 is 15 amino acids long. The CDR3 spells CAWSVGGHLNTEAFF. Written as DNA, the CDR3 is TGTGCCTGGAGTGTGGGGGGGCACCTGAACACTGAAGCTTTCTTT.

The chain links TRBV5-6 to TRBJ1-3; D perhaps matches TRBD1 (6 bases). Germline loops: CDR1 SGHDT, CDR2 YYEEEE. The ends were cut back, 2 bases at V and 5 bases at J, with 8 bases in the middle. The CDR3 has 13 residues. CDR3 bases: TGTGCCAGCAGCTTAGGGGGGAGAAACACCATATATTTT. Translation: CASSLGGRNTIYF.

The CDR3 is CASSEAAYEQYF. In DNA, the CDR3 is TGTGCCAGCAGTGAAGCAGCCTACGAGCAGTACTTC. The V gene is TRBV2, the J gene TRBJ2-7; D is unclear. Trimming took 0 bases from V and 2 from J, leaving 2 bases between them. CDR3 size: 12 residues. Germline V gene data show CDR1 as SNHLY and CDR2 as FYNNEI.

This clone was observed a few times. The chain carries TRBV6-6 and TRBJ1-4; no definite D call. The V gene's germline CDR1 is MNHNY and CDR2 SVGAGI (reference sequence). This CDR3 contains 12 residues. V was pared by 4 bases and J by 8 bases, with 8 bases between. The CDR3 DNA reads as TGTGCCAGCAGTTGGACGTTGGAAAAACTGTTTTTT. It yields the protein CASSWTLEKLFF.

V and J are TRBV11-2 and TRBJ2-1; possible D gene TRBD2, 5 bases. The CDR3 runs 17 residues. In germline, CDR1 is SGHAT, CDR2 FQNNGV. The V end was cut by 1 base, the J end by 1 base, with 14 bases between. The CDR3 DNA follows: TGTGCCAGCAGCTTAGGGGTAGGTGGCGGGTCCTACAATGAGCAGTTCTTC. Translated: CASSLGVGGGSYNEQFF.

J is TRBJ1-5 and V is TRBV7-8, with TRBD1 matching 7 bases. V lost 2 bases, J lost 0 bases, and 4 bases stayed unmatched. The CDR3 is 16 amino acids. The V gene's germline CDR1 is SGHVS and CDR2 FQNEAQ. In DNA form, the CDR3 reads TGTGCCAGCAGCTTATCGGGACAGTATAGCAATCAGCCCCAGCATTTT. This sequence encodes CASSLSGQYSNQPQHF.

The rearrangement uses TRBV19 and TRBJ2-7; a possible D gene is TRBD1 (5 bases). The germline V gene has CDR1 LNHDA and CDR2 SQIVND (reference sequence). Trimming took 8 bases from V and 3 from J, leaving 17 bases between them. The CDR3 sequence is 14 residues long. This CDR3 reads CASSSRQFLYEQYF. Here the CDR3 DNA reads TGTGCCAGTTCTTCGCGACAGTTTCTCTACGAGCAGTACTTC. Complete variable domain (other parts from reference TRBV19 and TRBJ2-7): DGGITQSPKYLFRKEGQNVTLSCEQNLNHDAMYWYRQDPGQGLRLIYYSQIVNDFQKGDIAEGYSVSREKKESFPLTVTSAQKNPTAFYLCASSSRQFLYEQYFGPGTRLTVT.

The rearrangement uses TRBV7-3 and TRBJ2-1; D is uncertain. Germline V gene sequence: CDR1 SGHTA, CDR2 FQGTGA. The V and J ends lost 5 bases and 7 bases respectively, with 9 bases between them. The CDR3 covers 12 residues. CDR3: CASSHGRNEQFF. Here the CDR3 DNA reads TGTGCCAGCAGCCATGGACGGAATGAGCAGTTCTTC.

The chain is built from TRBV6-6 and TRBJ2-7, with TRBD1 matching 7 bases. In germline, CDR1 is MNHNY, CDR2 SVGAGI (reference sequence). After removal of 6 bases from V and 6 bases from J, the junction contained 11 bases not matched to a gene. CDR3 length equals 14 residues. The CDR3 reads CASSSDRVVGEQYF. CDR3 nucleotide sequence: TGTGCCAGCAGCTCAGACAGGGTAGTCGGCGAGCAGTACTTC.

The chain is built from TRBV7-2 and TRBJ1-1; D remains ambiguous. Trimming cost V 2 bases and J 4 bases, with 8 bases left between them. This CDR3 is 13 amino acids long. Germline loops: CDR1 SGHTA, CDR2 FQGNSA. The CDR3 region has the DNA TGTGCCAGCAGCTTATCCCAGAGCACTGAAGCTTTCTTT. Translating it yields CASSLSQSTEAFF.

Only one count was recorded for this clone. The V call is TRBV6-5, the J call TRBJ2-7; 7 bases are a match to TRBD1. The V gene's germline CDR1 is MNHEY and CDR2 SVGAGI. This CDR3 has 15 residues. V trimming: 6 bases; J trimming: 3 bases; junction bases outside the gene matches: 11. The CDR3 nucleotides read TGTGCCAGCAGACAACAGCCGGGACAGAGCTACGAGCAGTACTTC. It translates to CASRQQPGQSYEQYF.

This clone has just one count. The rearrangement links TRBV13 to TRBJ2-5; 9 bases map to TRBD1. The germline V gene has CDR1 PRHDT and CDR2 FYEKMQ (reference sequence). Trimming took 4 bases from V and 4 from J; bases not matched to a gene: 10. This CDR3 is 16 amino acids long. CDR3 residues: CASSSTGTGRVETQYF. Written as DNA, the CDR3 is TGTGCCAGCAGCTCAACCGGGACAGGGAGGGTAGAGACCCAGTACTTC.

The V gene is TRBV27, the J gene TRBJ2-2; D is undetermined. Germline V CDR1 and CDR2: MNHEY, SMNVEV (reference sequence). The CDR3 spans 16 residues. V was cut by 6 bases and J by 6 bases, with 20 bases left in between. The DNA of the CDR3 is TGTGCCAGCAGGGTCAACCGGGCACTTAGGGCCGGGGAGCTGTTTTTT. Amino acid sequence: CASRVNRALRAGELFF.

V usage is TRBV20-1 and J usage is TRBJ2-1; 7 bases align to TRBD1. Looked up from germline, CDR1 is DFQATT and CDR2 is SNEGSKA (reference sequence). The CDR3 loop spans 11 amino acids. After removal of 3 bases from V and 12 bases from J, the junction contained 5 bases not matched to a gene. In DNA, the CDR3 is TGCAGTGCTAGGGAACAGGGGAGGCAGTTCTTC. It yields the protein CSAREQGRQFF.

The CDR3 loop is CASWDRGWETQYF. The CDR3 DNA follows: TGTGCCAGCTGGGACAGGGGTTGGGAGACCCAGTACTTC. The gene calls are TRBV27 and TRBJ2-5, with 10 bases fitting TRBD1. V gave up 8 bases and J gave up 5 bases; unmatched junction bases: 5. This CDR3 is 13 amino acids long. Germline V gene lookup returns CDR1 MNHEY and CDR2 SMNVEV (reference sequence).

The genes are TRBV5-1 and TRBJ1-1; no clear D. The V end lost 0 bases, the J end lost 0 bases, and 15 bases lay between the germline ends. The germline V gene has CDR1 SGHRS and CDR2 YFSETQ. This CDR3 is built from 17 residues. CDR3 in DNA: TGCGCCAGCAGCTTGGGTGGGATAGGGCAGATGAACACTGAAGCTTTCTTT. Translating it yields CASSLGGIGQMNTEAFF.

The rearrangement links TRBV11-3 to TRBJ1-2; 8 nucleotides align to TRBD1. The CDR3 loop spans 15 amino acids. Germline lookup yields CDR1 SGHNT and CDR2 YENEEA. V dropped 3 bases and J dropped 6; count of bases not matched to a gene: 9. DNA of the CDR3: TGTGCCAGCAGCTTCCTCGGACAGGGCCAGAATGGCTACACCTTC. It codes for CASSFLGQGQNGYTF.

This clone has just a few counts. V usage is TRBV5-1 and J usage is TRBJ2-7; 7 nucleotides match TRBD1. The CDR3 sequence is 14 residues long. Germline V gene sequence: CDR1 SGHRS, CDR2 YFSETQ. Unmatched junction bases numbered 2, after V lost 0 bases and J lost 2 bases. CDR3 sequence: CASSLDRGTYEQYF. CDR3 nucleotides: TGCGCCAGCAGCTTGGACAGGGGTACCTACGAGCAGTACTTC.

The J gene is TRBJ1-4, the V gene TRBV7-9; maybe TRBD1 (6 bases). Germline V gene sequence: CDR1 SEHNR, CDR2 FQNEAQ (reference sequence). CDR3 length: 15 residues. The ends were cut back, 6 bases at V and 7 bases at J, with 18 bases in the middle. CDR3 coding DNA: TGTGCCAGCAGAGATACAGGGTGGGGAGGTGAAAAACTGTTTTTT. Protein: CASRDTGWGGEKLFF.